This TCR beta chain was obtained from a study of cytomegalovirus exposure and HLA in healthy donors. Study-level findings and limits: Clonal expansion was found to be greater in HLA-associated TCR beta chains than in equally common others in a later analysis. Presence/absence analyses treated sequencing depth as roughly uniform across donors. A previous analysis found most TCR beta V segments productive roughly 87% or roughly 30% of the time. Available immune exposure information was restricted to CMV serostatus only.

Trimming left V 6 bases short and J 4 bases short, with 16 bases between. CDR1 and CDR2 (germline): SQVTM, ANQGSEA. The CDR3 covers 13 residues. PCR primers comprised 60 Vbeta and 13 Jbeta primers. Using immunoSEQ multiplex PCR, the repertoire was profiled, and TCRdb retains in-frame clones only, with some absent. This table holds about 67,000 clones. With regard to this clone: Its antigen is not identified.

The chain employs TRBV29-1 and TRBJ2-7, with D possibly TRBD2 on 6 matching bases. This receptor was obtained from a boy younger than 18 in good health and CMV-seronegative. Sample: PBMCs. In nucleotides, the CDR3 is TGCAGCGTATCCGGGACGGGGGAGTACGAGCAGTACTTC. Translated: CSVSGTGEYEQYF.